These T cell receptor beta chains were read from a single sample in a study of T-cell reconstitution after alpha-beta-depleted transplantation in children. From the PCR reads, TCRdb called clonotypes with MiXCR, one entry per CDR3 protein. The table lists about 360,000 distinct CDR3 sequences, about an eighth of them singletons, with roughly 4.5% in the top ten. Material: PBMCs, obtained from the stem cell graft. The origin of the receptors is a human donor who donated a stem cell graft to a child with Fanconi anemia. CDR3s include the opening cysteine and the closing phenylalanine or tryptophan. Fields, in order: J gene, V gene, clone size, D gene, CDR3 DNA, CDR3 protein. The D gene is left open where the match is weak. Clone size, where shown, is once, few, many, or a class for clones that have expanded.

TRBJ2-2,TRBV6-1,NA,TRBD1,TGTGCCAGCAGGCCCGACTGGACAGGGGGTAGGAATATGAGGGAGCTGTTTTTT,CASRPDWTGGRNMRELFF
TRBJ1-1,TRBV20-1,few,NA,TGCAGTGCTAGACTACCCTGGGGCACTGAAGCTTTCTTT,CSARLPWGTEAFF
TRBJ1-1,TRBV4-1,NA,NA,TGCGCCAGCAGCCAAGATGCAGGGGCCACTGAAGCTTTCTTT,CASSQDAGATEAFF
TRBJ2-3,TRBV4-3,few,TRBD2,TGCGCCAGCAGCCAAGAAGGGCCGGGGGGGCCTTCAGATACGCAGTATTTT,CASSQEGPGGPSDTQYF
TRBJ1-2,TRBV20-1,NA,NA,TGCAGTGCGAAACTGGACGGCTATGGCTACACCTTC,CSAKLDGYGYTF
TRBJ2-5,TRBV11-2,many,TRBD2,TGTGCCAGCAGCTTAGAAATAGCGGGGGGCCCACAAGAGACCCAGTACTTC,CASSLEIAGGPQETQYF
TRBJ1-5,TRBV18,many,NA,TGTGCCAGCTCACCGGGCCTCGGGAAAGCTCAGCCCCAGCATTTT,CASSPGLGKAQPQHF
TRBJ1-1,TRBV6-2/TRBV6-3,few,NA,TGTGCCAGCAGGCTCCCTGGAACCACTGAAGCTTTCTTT,CASRLPGTTEAFF
TRBJ2-5,TRBV5-6,few,NA,TGTGCCAGCATCAGCAGGCTAAGATCAGAGACCCAGTACTTC,CASISRLRSETQYF
TRBJ1-2,TRBV12-3/TRBV12-4,few,NA,TGTGCCAGCAGTTCGGGTGACGGCTACACCTTC,CASSSGDGYTF
TRBJ1-5,TRBV7-2,few,TRBD1,TGTGCCAGCAGCAAGCCCGGACAGGGGGTACAAGGTCAGCCCCAGCATTTT,CASSKPGQGVQGQPQHF
TRBJ2-7,TRBV10-3,few,TRBD2,TGTGCCATCAGTGAGTCGGGACTAGGCTACGAGCAGTACTTC,CAISESGLGYEQYF
TRBJ1-1,TRBV5-4,NA,NA,TGTGCCAGCAGCTTGGGAGCAGGGGTTACGAACACTGAAGCTTTCTTT,CASSLGAGVTNTEAFF
TRBJ1-1,TRBV29-1,NA,TRBD1,TGCAGCGTTTCTGACAGGGATGAAGCTTTCTTT,CSVSDRDEAFF